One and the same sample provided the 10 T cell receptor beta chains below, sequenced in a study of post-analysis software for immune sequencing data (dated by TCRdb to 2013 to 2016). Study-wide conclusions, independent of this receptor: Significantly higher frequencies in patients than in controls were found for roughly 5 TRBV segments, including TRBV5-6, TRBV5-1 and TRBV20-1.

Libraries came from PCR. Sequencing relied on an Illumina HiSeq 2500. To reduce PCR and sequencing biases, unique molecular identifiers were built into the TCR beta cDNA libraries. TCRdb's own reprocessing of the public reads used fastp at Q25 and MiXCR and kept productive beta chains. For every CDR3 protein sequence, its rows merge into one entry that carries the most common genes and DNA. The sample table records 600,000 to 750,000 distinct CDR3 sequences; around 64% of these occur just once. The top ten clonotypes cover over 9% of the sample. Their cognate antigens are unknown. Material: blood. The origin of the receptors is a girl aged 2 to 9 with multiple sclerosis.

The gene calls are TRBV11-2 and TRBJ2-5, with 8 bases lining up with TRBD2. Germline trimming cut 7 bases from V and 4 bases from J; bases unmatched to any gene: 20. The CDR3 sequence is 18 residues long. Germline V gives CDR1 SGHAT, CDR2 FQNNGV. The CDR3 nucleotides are TGTGCCAGCACCCAGATCTCCCAGCGGGAGCGTCTGGGAGAGACCCAGTACTTC. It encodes CASTQISQRERLGETQYF.

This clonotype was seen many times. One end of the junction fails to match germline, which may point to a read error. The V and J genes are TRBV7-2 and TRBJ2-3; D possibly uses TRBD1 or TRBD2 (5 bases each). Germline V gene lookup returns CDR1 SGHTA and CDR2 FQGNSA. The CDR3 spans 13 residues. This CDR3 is CASSLGRRDTQYF. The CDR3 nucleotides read TGCGCCAGCAGCCTGGGACGGAGAGATACGCAGTATTTT. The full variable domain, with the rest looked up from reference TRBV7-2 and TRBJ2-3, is GAGVSQSPSNKVTEKGKDVELRCDPISGHTALYWYRQSLGQGLEFLIYFQGNSAPDKSGLPSDRFSAERTGGSVSTLTIQRTQQEDSAVYLCASSLGRRDTQYFGPGTRLTVL.

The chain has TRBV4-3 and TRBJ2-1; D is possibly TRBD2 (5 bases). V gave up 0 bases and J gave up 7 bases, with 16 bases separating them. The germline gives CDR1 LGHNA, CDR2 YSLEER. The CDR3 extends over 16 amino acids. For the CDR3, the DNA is TGCGCCAGCAGCCAAGAAGGACTTATAGGGTTGAATGAGCAGTTCTTC. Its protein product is CASSQEGLIGLNEQFF.

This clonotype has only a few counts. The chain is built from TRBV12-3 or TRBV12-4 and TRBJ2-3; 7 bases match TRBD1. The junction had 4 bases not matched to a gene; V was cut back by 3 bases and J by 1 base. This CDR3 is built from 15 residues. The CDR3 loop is CASSFGQGGTDTQYF. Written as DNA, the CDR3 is TGTGCCAGCAGTTTCGGGCAGGGGGGCACAGATACGCAGTATTTT.

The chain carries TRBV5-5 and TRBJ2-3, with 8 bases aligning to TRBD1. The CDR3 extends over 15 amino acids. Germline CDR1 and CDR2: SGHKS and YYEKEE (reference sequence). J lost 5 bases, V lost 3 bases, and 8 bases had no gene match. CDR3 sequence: CASSSKDRDGDTQYF. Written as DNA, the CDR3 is TGTGCCAGCAGCTCCAAGGACAGGGATGGAGATACGCAGTATTTT.

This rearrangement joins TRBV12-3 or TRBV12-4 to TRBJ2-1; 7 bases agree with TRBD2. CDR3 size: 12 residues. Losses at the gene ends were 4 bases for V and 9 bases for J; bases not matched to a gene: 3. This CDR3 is CASSSTSIEQFF. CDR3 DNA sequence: TGTGCCAGCAGTTCGACTAGCATTGAGCAGTTCTTC.

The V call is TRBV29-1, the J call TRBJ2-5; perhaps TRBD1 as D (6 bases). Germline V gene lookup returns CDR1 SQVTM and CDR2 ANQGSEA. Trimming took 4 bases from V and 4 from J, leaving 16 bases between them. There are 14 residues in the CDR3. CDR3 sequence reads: CSVVTGRGAETQYF. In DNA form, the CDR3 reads TGCAGCGTTGTTACCGGCAGGGGAGCAGAGACCCAGTACTTC.

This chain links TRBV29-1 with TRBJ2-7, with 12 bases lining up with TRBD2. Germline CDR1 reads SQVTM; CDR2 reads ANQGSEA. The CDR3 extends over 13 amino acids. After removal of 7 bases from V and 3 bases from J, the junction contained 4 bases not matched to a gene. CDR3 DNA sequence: TGCAGCGCAGCTAGCGGGAGGGTCTACGAGCAGTACTTC. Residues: CSAASGRVYEQYF.

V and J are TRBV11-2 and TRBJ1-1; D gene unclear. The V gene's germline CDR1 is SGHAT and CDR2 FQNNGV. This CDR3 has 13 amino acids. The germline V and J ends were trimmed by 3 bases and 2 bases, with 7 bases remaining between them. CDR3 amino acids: CASSLAPNTEAFF. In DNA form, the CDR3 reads TGTGCCAGCAGCTTGGCCCCAAACACTGAAGCTTTCTTT.

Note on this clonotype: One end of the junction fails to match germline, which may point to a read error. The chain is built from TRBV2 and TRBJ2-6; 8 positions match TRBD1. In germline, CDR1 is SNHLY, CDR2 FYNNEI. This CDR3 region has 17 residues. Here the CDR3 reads CTSSRTGLQSGANVLTF. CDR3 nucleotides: TGTACCAGCAGTCGGACAGGGTTACAATCTGGGGCCAACGTCCTGACTTTC.